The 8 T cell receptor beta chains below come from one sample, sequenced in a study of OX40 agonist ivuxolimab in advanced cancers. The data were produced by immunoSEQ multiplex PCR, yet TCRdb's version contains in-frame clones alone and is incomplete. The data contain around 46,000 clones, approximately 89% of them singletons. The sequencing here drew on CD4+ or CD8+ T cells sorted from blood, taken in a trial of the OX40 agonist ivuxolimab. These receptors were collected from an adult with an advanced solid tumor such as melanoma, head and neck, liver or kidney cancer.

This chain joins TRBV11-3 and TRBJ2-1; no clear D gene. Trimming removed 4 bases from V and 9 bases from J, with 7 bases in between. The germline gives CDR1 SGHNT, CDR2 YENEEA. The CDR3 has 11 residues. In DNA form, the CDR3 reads TGTGCCAGCAGCTACTACGGTGAGCAGTTCTTC. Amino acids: CASSYYGEQFF.

CDR3 DNA: TGCAGCGGCAACATAGCGGGGTTAACAGATACGCAGTATTTT. The encoded protein is CSGNIAGLTDTQYF. This chain joins TRBV29-1 and TRBJ2-3; TRBD2 aligns across 8 bases. The J segment lost 3 bases and the V segment lost 7 bases, leaving 9 bases of the junction unmatched. The germline V gene has CDR1 SQVTM and CDR2 ANQGSEA. The CDR3 contains 14 residues.

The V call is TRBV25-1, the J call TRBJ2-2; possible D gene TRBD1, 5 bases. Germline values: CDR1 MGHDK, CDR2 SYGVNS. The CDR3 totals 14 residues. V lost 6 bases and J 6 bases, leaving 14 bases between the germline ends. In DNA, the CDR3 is TGTGCCAGCAGGAAGGGGTTTGAGGCCGGGGAGCTGTTTTTT. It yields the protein CASRKGFEAGELFF.

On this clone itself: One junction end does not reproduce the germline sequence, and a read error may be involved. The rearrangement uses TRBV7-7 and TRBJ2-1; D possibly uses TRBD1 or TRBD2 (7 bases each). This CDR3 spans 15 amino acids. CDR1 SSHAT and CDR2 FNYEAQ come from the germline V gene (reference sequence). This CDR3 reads CASTNGEGADNEQFF. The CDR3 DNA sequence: TGTGCTAGCACAAATGGGGAGGGGGCTGACAATGAGCAGTTCTTC.

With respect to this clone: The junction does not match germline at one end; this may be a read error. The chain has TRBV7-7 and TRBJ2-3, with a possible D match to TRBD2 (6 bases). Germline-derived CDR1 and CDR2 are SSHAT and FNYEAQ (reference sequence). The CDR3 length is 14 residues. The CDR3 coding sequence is TGTGCTAGCAGCTTAGGAGGGTACACAGATACGCAGTATTTT. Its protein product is CASSLGGYTDTQYF.

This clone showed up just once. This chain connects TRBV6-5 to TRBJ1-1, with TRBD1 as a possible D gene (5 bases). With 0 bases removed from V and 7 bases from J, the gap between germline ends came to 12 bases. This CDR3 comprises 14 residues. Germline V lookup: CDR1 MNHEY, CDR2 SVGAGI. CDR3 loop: CASSYSVWGSEAFF. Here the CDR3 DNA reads TGTGCCAGCAGTTACTCCGTGTGGGGGAGTGAAGCTTTCTTT.

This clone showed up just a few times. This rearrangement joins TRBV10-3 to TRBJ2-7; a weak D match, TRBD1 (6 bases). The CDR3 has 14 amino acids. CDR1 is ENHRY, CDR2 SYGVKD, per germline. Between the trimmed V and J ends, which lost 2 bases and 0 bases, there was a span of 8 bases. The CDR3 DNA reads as TGTGCCATCAGTGAGGGGGGCCTCTCCTACGAGCAGTACTTC. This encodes CAISEGGLSYEQYF.

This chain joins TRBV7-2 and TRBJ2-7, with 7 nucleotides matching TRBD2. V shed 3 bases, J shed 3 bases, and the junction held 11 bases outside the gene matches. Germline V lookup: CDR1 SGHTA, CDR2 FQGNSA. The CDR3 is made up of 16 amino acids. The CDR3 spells CASSFGGSGGGYEQYF. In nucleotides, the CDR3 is TGTGCCAGCAGCTTCGGGGGATCGGGGGGAGGCTACGAGCAGTACTTC.